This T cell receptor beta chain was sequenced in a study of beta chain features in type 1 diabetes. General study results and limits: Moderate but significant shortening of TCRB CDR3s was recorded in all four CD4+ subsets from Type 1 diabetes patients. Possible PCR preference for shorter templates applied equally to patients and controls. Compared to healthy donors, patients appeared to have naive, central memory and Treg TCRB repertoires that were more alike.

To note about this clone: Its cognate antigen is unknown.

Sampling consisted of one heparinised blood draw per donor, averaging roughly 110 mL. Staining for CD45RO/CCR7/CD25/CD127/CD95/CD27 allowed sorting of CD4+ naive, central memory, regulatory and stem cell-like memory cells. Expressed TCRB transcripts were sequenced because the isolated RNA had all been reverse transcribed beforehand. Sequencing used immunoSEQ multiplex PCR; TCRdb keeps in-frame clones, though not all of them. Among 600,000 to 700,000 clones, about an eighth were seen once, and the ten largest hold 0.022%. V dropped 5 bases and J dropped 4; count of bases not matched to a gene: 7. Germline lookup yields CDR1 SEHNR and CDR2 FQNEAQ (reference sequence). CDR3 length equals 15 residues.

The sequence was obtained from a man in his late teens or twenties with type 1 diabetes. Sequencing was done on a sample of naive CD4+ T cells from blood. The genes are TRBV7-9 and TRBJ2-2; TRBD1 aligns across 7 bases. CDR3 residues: CASSQQGSGTGELFF. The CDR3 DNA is TGTGCCAGCAGCCAACAGGGGTCAGGCACCGGGGAGCTGTTTTTT.